This T cell receptor (beta chain) was profiled in a study of CD8+CD57+ T cells in acquired aplastic anemia. The study's findings and limits: Patients and controls shared approximately 30 CD8+ CDR3 sequences. CD8+ Simpson's diversity showed no significant patient-control difference.

Germline CDR1 MNHEY, CDR2 SMNVEV (reference sequence). The CDR3 has 14 amino acids. V lost 5 bases to trimming and J lost 5 bases, with 14 bases between them. An expansion of CD8+CD57+ cells by flow cytometry had been shown in patients chosen for sequencing. Note on this clonotype: Its antigen is not known.

TCR beta VDJ and CDR3 profiles were obtained from a genomic DNA template. TCRdb fed the reads into MiXCR, producing one record per CDR3 protein. Of under 250,000 distinct CDR3 sequences listed, 40% to 50% are singletons. The chain carries TRBV27 and TRBJ2-3; perhaps TRBD2 as D (5 bases). The sequence came from a human donor with aplastic anemia. Specimen: sorted CD4+, CD8+, or CD8+CD57+ T cells (not recorded which) from PBMCs. The CDR3 protein is CASSPEILVDTQYF. CDR3 DNA sequence: TGTGCCAGCAGTCCTGAGATACTAGTAGATACGCAGTATTTT.